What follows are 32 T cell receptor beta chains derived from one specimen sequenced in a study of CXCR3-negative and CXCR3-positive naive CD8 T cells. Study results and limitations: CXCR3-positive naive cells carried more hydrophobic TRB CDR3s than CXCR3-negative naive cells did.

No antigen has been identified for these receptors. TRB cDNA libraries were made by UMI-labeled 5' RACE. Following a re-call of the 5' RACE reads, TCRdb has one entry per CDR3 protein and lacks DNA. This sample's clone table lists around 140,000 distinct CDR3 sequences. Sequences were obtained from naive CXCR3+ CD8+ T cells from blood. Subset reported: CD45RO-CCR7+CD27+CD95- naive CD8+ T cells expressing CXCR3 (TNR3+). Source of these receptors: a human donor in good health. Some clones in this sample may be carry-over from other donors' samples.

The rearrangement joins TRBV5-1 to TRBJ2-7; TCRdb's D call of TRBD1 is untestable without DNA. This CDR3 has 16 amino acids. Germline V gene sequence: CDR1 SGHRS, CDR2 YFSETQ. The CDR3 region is CASSFTGELGSYEQYF.

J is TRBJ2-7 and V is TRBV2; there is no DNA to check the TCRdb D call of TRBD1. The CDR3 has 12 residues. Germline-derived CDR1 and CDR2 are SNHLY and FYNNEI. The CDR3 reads CASSGGPSEQYF.

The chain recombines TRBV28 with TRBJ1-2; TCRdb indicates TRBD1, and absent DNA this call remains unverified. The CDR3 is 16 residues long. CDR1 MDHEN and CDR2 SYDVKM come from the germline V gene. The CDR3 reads CASSLLYRELDYGYTF.

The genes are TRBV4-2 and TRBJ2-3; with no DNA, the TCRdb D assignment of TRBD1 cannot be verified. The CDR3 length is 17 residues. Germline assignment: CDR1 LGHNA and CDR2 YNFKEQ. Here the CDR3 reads CASSQVGQASVTDTQYF.

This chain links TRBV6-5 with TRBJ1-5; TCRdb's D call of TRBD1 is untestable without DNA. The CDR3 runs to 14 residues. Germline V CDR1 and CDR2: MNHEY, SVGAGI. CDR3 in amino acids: CASTPGRGNQPQHF.

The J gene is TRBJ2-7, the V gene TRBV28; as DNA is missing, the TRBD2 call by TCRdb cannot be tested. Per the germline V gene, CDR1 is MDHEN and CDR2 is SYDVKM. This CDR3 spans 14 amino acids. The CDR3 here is CASSTPPSYHEQYF.

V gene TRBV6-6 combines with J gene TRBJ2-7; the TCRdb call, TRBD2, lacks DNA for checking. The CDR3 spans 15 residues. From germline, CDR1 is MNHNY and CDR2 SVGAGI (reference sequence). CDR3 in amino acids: CASRIRSGNGHEQYF.

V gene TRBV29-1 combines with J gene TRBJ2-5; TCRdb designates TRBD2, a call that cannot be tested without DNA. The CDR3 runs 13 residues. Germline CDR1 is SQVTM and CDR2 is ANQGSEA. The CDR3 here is CSVVAGLDGAQYF.

CDR3: CASSQLVPGPGREAEQYF. The chain recombines TRBV4-1 with TRBJ2-7; TCRdb picks TRBD1, but there is no DNA to check that call. The CDR3 runs 18 residues. Germline V lookup: CDR1 MGHRA, CDR2 YSYEKL.

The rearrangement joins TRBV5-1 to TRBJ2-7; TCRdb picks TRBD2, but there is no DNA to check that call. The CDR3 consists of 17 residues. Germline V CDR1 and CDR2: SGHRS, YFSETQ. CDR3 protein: CASPPSMTPDTAFEQYF. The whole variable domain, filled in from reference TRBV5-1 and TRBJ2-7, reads KAGVTQTPRYLIKTRGQQVTLSCSPISGHRSVSWYQQTPGQGLQFLFEYFSETQRNKGNFPGRFSGRQFSNSRSEMNVSTLELGDSALYLCASPPSMTPDTAFEQYFGPGTRLTVT.

The CDR3 spells CASSLGPSGIGTGELFF. The chain is built from TRBV7-9 and TRBJ2-2; TCRdb proposes TRBD2, but this gene call is untestable without DNA. The CDR3 loop spans 17 amino acids. Germline loops: CDR1 SEHNR, CDR2 FQNEAQ (reference sequence).

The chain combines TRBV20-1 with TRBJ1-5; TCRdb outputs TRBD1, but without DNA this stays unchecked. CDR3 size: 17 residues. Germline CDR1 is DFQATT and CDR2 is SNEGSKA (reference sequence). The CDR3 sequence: CSARDYGQGLSYQPQHF.

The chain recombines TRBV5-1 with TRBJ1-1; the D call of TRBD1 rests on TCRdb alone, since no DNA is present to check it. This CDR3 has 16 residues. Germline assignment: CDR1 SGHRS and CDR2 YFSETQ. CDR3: CASSSDMRGVNTEAFF.

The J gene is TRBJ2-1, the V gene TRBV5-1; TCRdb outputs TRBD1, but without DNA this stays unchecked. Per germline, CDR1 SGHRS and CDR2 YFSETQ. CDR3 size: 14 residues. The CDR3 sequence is CASSYGALEGEQFF.

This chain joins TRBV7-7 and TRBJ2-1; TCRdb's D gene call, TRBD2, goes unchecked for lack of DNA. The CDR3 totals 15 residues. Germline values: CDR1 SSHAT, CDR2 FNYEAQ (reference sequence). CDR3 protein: CASSSGLAGGLEQFF.

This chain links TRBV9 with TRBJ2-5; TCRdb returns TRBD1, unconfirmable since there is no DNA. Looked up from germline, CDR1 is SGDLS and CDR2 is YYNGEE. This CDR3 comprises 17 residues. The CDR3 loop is CASSSSSGGSWQETQYF.

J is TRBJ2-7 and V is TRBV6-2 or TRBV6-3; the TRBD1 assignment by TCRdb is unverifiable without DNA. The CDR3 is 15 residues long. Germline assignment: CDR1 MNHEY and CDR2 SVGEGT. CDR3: CASSYWGQEPYEQYF.

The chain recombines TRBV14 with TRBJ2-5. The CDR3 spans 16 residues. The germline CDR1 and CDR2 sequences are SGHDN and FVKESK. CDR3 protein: CASSPRPTYLQETQYF.

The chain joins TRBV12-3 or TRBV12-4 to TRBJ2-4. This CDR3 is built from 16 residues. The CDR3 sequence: CASSLVAGLAKNIQYF.

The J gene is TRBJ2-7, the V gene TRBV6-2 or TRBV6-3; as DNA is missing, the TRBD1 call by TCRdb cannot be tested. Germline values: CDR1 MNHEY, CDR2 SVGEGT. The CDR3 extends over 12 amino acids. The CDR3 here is CASNRGQDEQYF.

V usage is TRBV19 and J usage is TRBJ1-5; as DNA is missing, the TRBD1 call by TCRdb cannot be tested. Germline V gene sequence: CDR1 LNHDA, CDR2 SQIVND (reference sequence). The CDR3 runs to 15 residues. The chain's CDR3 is CASSHGGRSNQPQHF.

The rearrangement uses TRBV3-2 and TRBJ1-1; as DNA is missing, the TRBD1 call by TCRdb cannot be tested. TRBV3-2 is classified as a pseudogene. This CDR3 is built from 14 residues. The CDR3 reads CASSQRRGNREAFF.

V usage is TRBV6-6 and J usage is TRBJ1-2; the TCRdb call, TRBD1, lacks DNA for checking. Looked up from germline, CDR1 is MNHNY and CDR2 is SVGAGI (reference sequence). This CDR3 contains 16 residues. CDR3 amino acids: CASSYPLARVDYGYTF.

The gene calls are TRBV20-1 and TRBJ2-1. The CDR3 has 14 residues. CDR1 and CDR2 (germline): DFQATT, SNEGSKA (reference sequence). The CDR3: CSARDVAQKLEQFF.

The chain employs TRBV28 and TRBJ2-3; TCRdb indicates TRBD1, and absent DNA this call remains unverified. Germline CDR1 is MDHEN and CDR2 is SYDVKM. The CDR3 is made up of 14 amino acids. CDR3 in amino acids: CASTLTGSTDTQYF.

CDR3 in amino acids: CASSIVGGNQPQHF. The chain is built from TRBV19 and TRBJ1-5; the TRBD1 assignment by TCRdb is unverifiable without DNA. Germline values: CDR1 LNHDA, CDR2 SQIVND (reference sequence). The CDR3 sequence is 14 residues long.

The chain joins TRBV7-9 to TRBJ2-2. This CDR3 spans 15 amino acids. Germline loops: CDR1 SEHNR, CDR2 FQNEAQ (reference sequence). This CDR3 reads CASSSSESNTGELFF. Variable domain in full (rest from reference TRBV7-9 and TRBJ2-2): DTGVSQNPRHKITKRGQNVTFRCDPISEHNRLYWYRQTLGQGPEFLTYFQNEAQLEKSRLLSDRFSAERPKGSFSTLEIQRTEQGDSAMYLCASSSSESNTGELFFGEGSRLTVL.

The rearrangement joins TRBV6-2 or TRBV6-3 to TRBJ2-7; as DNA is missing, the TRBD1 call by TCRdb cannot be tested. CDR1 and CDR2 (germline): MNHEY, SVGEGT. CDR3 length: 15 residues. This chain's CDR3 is CASSYVEGPLWEQNF.

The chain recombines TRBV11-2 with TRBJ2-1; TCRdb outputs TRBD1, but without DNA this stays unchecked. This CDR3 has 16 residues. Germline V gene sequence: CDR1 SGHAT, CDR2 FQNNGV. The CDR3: CASSPPLRVGLHEQFF.

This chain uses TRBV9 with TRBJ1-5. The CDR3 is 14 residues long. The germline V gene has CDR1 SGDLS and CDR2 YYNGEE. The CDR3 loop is CASSPSGSSEPQHF.

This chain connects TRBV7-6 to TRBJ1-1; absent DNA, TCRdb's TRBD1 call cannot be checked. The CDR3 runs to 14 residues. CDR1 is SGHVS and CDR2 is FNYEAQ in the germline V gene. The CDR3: CASRPGGGGTEAFF. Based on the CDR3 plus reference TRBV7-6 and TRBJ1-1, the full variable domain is GAGVSQSPRYKVTKRGQDVALRCDPISGHVSLYWYRQALGQGPEFLTYFNYEAQQDKSGLPNDRFSAERPEGSISTLTIQRTEQRDSAMYRCASRPGGGGTEAFFGQGTRLTVV.

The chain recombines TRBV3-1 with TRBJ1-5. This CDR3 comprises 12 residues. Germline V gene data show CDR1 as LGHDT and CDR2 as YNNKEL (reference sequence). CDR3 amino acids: CASSQFGQPQHF.